This record concerns one T cell receptor (beta chain) sequence. Only one count was recorded for this clone. The target of this receptor is not known. One base away there is no much larger clone; base qualities are not given. This entry comes from a study of blood T cell repertoires in COVID-19 (TCRdb year 2020). With regard to the full study: Samples from collaborators originated in the United States, Italy and Spain and spanned both the acute and convalescent phases of COVID-19. The material from the prospective study consisted of cDNA or gDNA derived from T cells, B-cell-depleted T cells, or PBMCs. The dataset comprised deeply sampled blood TCRbeta repertoires from subjects exposed to, actively infected with, or recovered from COVID-19. The repertoires were released in a freely available public database meant as a resource for research on the immune response to SARS-CoV-2. Samples came from the ongoing ImmuneRACE study (first 160 participants) plus 1,254 subjects from 6 global collaborators. Sample metadata almost always included a de-identified subject ID, COVID-19 status, age in years and sex. HLA class I and class II types, where available, came from metadata supplied by the sample provider rather than from assay-based typing. The full study reports these points: The amount of clinical and demographic metadata varied by source and participant and was provided uncurated.

Whole blood was collected in K2EDTA tubes by collaborating institutions according to the institutions' own protocols. Collaborator samples were shipped for TCRbeta analysis as frozen whole blood, isolated PBMCs, or DNA extracted from either sample type. TCRbeta CDR3 regions were amplified from genomic DNA by means of the immunoSEQ Assay, a bias-controlled multiplex PCR. The authors' analysis ran thus. The number of nucleated cells in each sample was estimated from the amplification of reference gene primers within the assay. Sequence reads were collapsed and filtered to measure the absolute abundance of every unique TCRbeta CDR3 rearrangement. For each sample, productive Simpson clonality was calculated as the square root of Simpson's diversity index across productive rearrangements. The source is immuneACCESS, and TCRdb retained only in-frame sequences with V and J called. Part of the clones is not carried over; for the studies checked, unresolved V genes explain less than half of this, and the remainder is unexplained. V and J calls and clone size follow that table, whereas D and trimming were derived from the DNA. This sample has more than 50,000 clones in its table, and more than 60% of those were observed once. The leading ten clones occupy approximately 14% of the sample.

The junction shows trimming of 4 bases on V and 7 bases on J, plus 10 bases between the germline ends. CDR1 KGHSH and CDR2 LQKENI were looked up in the germline V gene. Its CDR3 holds 12 amino acids, cysteine through phenylalanine. The CDR3 DNA has 36 bases and is translated from base 1. The chain is made from TRBV18 and TRBJ2-5, and possibly TRBD2, on 6 matching bases. This TCR came from a woman aged 65 to 85 with acute or convalescent COVID-19. The sample was peripheral blood. The CDR3: CASSLGRGTQYF. The DNA is as follows: TGTGCCAGCTCACTGGGGCGGGGGACCCAGTACTTC.